These T cell receptor beta chains were read from a single sample in a study of cytomegalovirus exposure and HLA in healthy donors. The method was immunoSEQ multiplex PCR; TCRdb's version includes in-frame clones alone and lacks a portion of them. The table lists about 150,000 clones. Sequencing was performed on PBMCs. These receptors came from a man aged 25-45 years in good health and CMV-seronegative. Each CDR3 is given with its conserved first and last residue. Each record gives: CDR3 protein, CDR3 DNA, D gene, J gene, V gene. A D gene is named only where the DNA matches it firmly.

cdr3_aa: CASSPPKHGYTF
cdr3_nt: TGTGCCAGTAGTCCTCCGAAGCATGGCTACACCTTC
d_call: .
j_call: TRBJ1-2
v_call: TRBV19

cdr3_aa: CASSPSQSTDTQYF
cdr3_nt: TGTGCCAGCTCACCATCACAGAGCACAGATACGCAGTATTTT
d_call: .
j_call: TRBJ2-3
v_call: TRBV18

cdr3_aa: CSARQKQFF
cdr3_nt: TGCAGTGCTAGACAGAAGCAGTTCTTC
d_call: .
j_call: TRBJ2-1
v_call: TRBV20-1

cdr3_aa: CASNPREGRNTEAFF
cdr3_nt: TGTGCCAGCAACCCGAGGGAGGGAAGGAACACTGAAGCTTTCTTT
d_call: .
j_call: TRBJ1-1
v_call: TRBV21-1

cdr3_aa: CATSRDPFPGGGNTIYF
cdr3_nt: TGTGCCACCAGCAGAGATCCCTTCCCGGGAGGTGGAAACACCATATATTTT
d_call: .
j_call: TRBJ1-3
v_call: TRBV15

cdr3_aa: CASSSNARRETQYF
cdr3_nt: TGTGCCAGCAGCTCCAACGCTAGGCGAGAGACCCAGTACTTC
d_call: .
j_call: TRBJ2-5
v_call: TRBV11-2

cdr3_aa: CASTRDRAYEQYF
cdr3_nt: TGTGCCAGCACCCGGGACAGAGCCTACGAGCAGTACTTC
d_call: TRBD1
j_call: TRBJ2-7
v_call: TRBV6-6

cdr3_aa: CASRSGTAYNEQFF
cdr3_nt: TGTGCCAGCAGGTCGGGGACTGCGTACAATGAGCAGTTCTTC
d_call: .
j_call: TRBJ2-1
v_call: TRBV9

cdr3_aa: CAWSVTGDHSYEQYF
cdr3_nt: TGTGCCTGGAGTGTTACAGGGGACCACTCCTACGAGCAGTACTTC
d_call: TRBD1
j_call: TRBJ2-7
v_call: TRBV30

cdr3_aa: CASSMQRSLSYEQYF
cdr3_nt: TGTGCCAGTAGTATGCAGAGGTCCCTCTCCTACGAGCAGTACTTC
d_call: .
j_call: TRBJ2-7
v_call: TRBV19

cdr3_aa: CASSLAGTGFPEAFF
cdr3_nt: TGTGCCAGCAGTTTGGCCGGGACAGGGTTCCCTGAAGCTTTCTTT
d_call: TRBD1
j_call: TRBJ1-1
v_call: TRBV27

cdr3_aa: CASSRTGVGQPQHF
cdr3_nt: TGTGCCAGCAGTCGGACAGGGGTTGGTCAGCCCCAGCATTTT
d_call: TRBD1
j_call: TRBJ1-5
v_call: TRBV28

cdr3_aa: CASSPGQGFIYGYTF
cdr3_nt: TGTGCCAGCAGTCCGGGACAGGGCTTTATTTATGGCTACACCTTC
d_call: TRBD1
j_call: TRBJ1-2
v_call: TRBV5-4

cdr3_aa: CASSISGGSGNQPQHF
cdr3_nt: TGTGCCAGTAGTATTAGTGGGGGGTCGGGCAATCAGCCCCAGCATTTT
d_call: .
j_call: TRBJ1-5
v_call: TRBV19

cdr3_aa: CASSRYNEQFF
cdr3_nt: TGTGCCAGCAGTCGGTACAATGAGCAGTTCTTC
d_call: .
j_call: TRBJ2-1
v_call: TRBV27

cdr3_aa: CASSLFPTRQATNEKLFF
cdr3_nt: TGTGCCAGCAGCTTATTCCCCACTAGACAGGCAACTAATGAAAAACTGTTTTTT
d_call: .
j_call: TRBJ1-4
v_call: TRBV11-2

cdr3_aa: CASSQDRTNYGYTF
cdr3_nt: TGTGCCAGCTCACAGGACAGAACTAACTATGGCTACACCTTC
d_call: .
j_call: TRBJ1-2
v_call: TRBV18

cdr3_aa: CASSLKGQVKNEQFF
cdr3_nt: TGTGCCAGCAGCTTAAAAGGACAGGTAAAAAATGAGCAGTTCTTC
d_call: TRBD1
j_call: TRBJ2-1
v_call: TRBV7-2

cdr3_aa: CATAGTGSLSGYGYTF
cdr3_nt: TGTGCCACCGCCGGGACAGGGAGCCTCAGCGGCTATGGCTACACCTTC
d_call: TRBD1
j_call: TRBJ1-2
v_call: TRBV2

cdr3_aa: CASSPLREHTQYF
cdr3_nt: TGTGCCAGCAGCCCCCTGCGGGAGCATACGCAGTATTTT
d_call: TRBD2
j_call: TRBJ2-3
v_call: TRBV7-8

cdr3_aa: CAWKRQANTEAFF
cdr3_nt: TGTGCCTGGAAAAGGCAGGCGAACACTGAAGCTTTCTTT
d_call: .
j_call: TRBJ1-1
v_call: TRBV30

cdr3_aa: CASKPGTVNYGYTF
cdr3_nt: TGTGCCAGCAAGCCAGGGACAGTCAACTATGGCTACACCTTC
d_call: TRBD1
j_call: TRBJ1-2
v_call: TRBV6-5

cdr3_aa: CASSRGQENTGELFF
cdr3_nt: TGTGCCAGCAGCAGAGGACAGGAGAACACCGGGGAGCTGTTTTTT
d_call: .
j_call: TRBJ2-2
v_call: TRBV21-1

cdr3_aa: CASSEIYEQFF
cdr3_nt: TGTGCCAGCAGTGAAATCTATGAGCAGTTCTTC
d_call: .
j_call: TRBJ2-1
v_call: TRBV25-1

cdr3_aa: CASSQVTSGITGELFF
cdr3_nt: TGTGCCAGCAGCCAAGTTACTAGCGGAATCACCGGGGAGCTGTTTTTT
d_call: TRBD2
j_call: TRBJ2-2
v_call: TRBV4-2

cdr3_aa: CASRPSRGPHTEAFF
cdr3_nt: TGTGCCAGCAGACCTTCCAGGGGGCCGCACACTGAAGCTTTCTTT
d_call: TRBD1
j_call: TRBJ1-1
v_call: TRBV9

cdr3_aa: CASSASSLSGNTIYF
cdr3_nt: TGTGCCAGCAGCGCCTCGAGCCTCTCTGGAAACACCATATATTTT
d_call: .
j_call: TRBJ1-3
v_call: TRBV7-9

cdr3_aa: CASSSRGRIPTNEKLFF
cdr3_nt: TGTGCCAGCAGCTCCCGGGGAAGGATACCAACTAATGAAAAACTGTTTTTT
d_call: .
j_call: TRBJ1-4
v_call: TRBV5-6

cdr3_aa: CSVEDGQGAFGYTF
cdr3_nt: TGCAGCGTTGAAGATGGGCAGGGGGCGTTCGGCTACACCTTC
d_call: TRBD1
j_call: TRBJ1-2
v_call: TRBV29-1

cdr3_aa: CASLMTGRNTEAFF
cdr3_nt: TGTGCCAGCTTAATGACAGGGAGGAACACTGAAGCTTTCTTT
d_call: TRBD1
j_call: TRBJ1-1
v_call: TRBV7-3